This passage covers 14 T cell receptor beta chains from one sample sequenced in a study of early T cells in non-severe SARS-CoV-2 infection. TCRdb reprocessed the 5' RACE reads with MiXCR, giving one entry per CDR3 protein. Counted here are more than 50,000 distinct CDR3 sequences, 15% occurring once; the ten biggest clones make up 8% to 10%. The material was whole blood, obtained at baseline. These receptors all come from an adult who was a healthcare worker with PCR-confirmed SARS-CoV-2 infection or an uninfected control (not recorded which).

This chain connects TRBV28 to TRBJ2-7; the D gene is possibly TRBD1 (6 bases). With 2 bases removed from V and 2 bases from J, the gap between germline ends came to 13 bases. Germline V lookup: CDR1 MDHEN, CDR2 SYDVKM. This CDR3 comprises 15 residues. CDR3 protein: CASSLSWGPPYEQYF. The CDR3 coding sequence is TGTGCCAGCAGTTTAAGTTGGGGGCCGCCCTACGAGCAGTACTTC.

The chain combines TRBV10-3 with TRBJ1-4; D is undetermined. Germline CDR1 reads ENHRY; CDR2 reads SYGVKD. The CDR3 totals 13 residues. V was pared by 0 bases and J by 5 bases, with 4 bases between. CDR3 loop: CAISESLNEKLFF. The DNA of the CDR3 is TGTGCCATCAGTGAGTCATTGAATGAAAAACTGTTTTTT.

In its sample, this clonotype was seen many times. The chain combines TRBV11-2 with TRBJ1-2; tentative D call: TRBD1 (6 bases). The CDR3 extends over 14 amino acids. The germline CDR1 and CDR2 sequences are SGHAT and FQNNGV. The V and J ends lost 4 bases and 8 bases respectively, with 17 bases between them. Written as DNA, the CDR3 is TGTGCCAGCAGCTCCAGGGGCAGCTTTGGGGGCTACACCTTC. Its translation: CASSSRGSFGGYTF.

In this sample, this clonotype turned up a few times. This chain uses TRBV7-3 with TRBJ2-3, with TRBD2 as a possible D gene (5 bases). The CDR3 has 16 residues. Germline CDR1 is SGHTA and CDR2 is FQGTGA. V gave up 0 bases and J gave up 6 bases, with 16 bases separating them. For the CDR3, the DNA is TGTGCCAGCAGCTTAACATTCGGACTCCCCTCGGATACGCAGTATTTT. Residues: CASSLTFGLPSDTQYF.

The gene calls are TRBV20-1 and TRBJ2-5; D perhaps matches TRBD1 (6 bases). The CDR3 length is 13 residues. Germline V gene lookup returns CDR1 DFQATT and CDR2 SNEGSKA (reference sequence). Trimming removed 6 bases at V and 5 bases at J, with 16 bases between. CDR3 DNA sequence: TGCAGTGCCCCCGGTAGGGGGAGCGAGACCCAGTACTTC. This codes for CSAPGRGSETQYF.

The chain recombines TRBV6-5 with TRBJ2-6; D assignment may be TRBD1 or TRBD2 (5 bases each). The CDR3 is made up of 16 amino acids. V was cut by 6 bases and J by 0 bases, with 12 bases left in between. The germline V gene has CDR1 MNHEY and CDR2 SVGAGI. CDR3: CASSRGGRSGANVLTF. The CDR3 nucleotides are TGTGCCAGCAGCCGGGGCGGACGCTCTGGGGCCAACGTCCTGACTTTC.

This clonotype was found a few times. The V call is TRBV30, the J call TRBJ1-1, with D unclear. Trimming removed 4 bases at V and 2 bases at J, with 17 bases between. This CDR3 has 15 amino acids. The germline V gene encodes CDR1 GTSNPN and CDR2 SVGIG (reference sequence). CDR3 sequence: CAWILYPRGNTEAFF. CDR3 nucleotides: TGTGCCTGGATCCTGTACCCTCGGGGAAACACTGAAGCTTTCTTT.

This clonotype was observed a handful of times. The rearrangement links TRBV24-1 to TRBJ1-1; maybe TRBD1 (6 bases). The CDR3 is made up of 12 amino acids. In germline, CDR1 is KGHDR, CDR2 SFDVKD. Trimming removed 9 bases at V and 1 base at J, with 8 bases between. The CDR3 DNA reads TGTGCCACCCAGGGGAAGAACACTGAAGCTTTCTTT. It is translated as CATQGKNTEAFF.

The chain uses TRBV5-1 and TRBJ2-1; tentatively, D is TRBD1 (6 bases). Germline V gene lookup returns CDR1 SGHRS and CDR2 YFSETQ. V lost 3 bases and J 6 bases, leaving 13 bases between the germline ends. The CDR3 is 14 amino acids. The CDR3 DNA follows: TGCGCCAGCAGCTGGCTAGTGGGGGCCAATGAGCAGTTCTTC. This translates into CASSWLVGANEQFF.

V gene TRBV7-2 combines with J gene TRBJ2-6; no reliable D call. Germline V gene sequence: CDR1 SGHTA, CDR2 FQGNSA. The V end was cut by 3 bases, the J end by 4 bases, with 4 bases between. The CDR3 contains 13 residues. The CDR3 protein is CASSFNGANVLTF. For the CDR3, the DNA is TGTGCCAGCAGCTTTAACGGGGCCAACGTCCTGACTTTC.

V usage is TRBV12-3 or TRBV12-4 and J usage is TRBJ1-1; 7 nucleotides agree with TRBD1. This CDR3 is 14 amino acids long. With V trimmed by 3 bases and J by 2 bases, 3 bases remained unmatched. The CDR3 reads CASSLGQTNTEAFF. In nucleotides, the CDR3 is TGTGCCAGCAGTTTGGGACAGACTAACACTGAAGCTTTCTTT.

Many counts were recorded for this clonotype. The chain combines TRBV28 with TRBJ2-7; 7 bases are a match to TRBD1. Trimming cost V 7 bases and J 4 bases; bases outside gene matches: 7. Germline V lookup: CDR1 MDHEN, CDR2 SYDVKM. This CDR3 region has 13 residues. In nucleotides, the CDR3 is TGTGCCAGCATGTACAGGGGTAATTACGAGCAGTACTTC. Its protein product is CASMYRGNYEQYF.

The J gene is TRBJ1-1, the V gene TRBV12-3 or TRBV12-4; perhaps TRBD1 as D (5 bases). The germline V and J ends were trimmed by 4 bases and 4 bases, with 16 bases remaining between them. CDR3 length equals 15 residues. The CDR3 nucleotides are TGTGCCAGCAGTTATAGGGAAAGGGGCCGCACTGAAGCTTTCTTT. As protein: CASSYRERGRTEAFF.

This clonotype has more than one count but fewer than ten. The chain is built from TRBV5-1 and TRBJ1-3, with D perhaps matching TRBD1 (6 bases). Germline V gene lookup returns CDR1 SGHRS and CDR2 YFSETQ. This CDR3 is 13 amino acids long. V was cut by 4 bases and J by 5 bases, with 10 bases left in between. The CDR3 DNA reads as TGCGCCAGCAGCCCAGGGGACCGAAACACCATATATTTT. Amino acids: CASSPGDRNTIYF.